Described below is a single TCR beta chain sequence and its context. Its antigen remains unknown. Prepared TCR beta cDNA libraries contained unique molecular identifiers. Each sample of about 0.9 to 10 million input T cells yielded around 500,000 cDNA molecules, so each molecule approximated one T cell. MiXCR was run by TCRdb on the PCR reads, yielding one entry per CDR3 protein. Here the sample spans about 540,000 distinct CDR3 sequences, 34% being singletons. From germline, CDR1 is MNHNS and CDR2 SASEGT. CDR3 size: 12 residues. The ends were cut back, 4 bases at V and 6 bases at J, with 10 bases in the middle. The data belong to a study of post-analysis software for immune sequencing data. Study-level information: Courses of disease covered relapsing-remitting, secondary progressive and progressive-relapsing multiple sclerosis.

Findings and limits, study-wide: Included in a set of about 5 TRBV segments more frequent in patients than controls were TRBV5-6, TRBV5-1 and TRBV20-1. Diversity measured as normalized Chao1 was significantly lower in multiple sclerosis patients than in controls. Strong co-clustering by F measure was seen for same-batch samples.

Sequencing was carried out using blood. This TCR was sampled from a girl aged 2-17 years with multiple sclerosis. The chain couples TRBV6-1 to TRBJ2-7, with D perhaps TRBD1 (6 bases). CDR3: CASSVGQFEQYF. The DNA for the CDR3 is TGTGCCAGCAGTGTCGGACAGTTCGAGCAGTACTTC.